These T cell receptor beta chains were read from a single sample in a study of blood T cell repertoires in COVID-19. Only in-frame clones appear in the TCRdb table, and some are missing; sequencing was by immunoSEQ multiplex PCR. The profile shows roughly 130,000 clones, about four fifths of them singletons. Sequencing used peripheral blood. The receptors originated from a woman between 50 and 59 years old with acute or convalescent COVID-19. Each CDR3 is given with its conserved first and last residue. D genes are given only for firm matches. Not all rows give a size; the values are once, few, many and, for expanded clones, a class.

CDR3 length	J gene	D gene	V gene	clone size	CDR3 protein	CDR3 DNA
15	TRBJ1-3	TRBD1	TRBV11-2	-	CASSIGTGFRNTIYF	TGTGCCAGCAGCATAGGGACAGGGTTTCGCAACACCATATATTTT
15	TRBJ2-7	-	TRBV27	few	CASSIGGTALYEQYF	TGTGCCAGCAGTATCGGCGGGACAGCACTCTACGAGCAGTACTTC
17	TRBJ1-2	TRBD1	TRBV10-2	-	CASSDSGTGGDNYGYTF	TGCGCCAGCAGTGATTCCGGGACAGGGGGCGATAACTATGGCTACACCTTC
15	TRBJ2-7	TRBD2	TRBV7-2	few	CASSLRGLADGEQYF	TGTGCCAGCAGCTTAAGGGGACTAGCGGATGGAGAGCAGTACTTC
16	TRBJ1-6	-	TRBV30	-	CAWSRGSLSYNSPLHF	TGTGCCTGGAGTCGAGGTAGTCTCTCCTATAATTCACCCCTCCACTTT
16	TRBJ2-2	TRBD1	TRBV10-3	-	CAISLPGTGGTGELFF	TGTGCCATCAGCCTTCCCGGGACAGGGGGTACCGGGGAGCTGTTTTTT
13	TRBJ2-3	-	TRBV11-2	-	CASSLGGADTQYF	TGTGCCAGCAGCTTAGGGGGAGCAGATACGCAGTATTTT
15	TRBJ1-6	TRBD1	TRBV5-6	-	CASSLGVTGGSPLHF	TGTGCCAGCAGCTTGGGTGTGACAGGGGGCTCACCCCTCCACTTT
14	TRBJ2-7	-	TRBV15	-	CATRDSIPPYEQYF	TGTGCCACCAGGGACAGCATCCCTCCCTACGAGCAGTACTTC
18	TRBJ1-4	TRBD1	TRBV10-2	-	CASRDRVKDRATNEKLFF	TGCGCCAGCCGGGACAGGGTGAAGGATCGCGCAACTAATGAAAAACTGTTTTTT
15	TRBJ2-7	TRBD2	TRBV6-5	-	CASNRGTSGSYEQYF	TGTGCCAGCAACCGCGGGACTAGCGGATCCTACGAGCAGTACTTC
13	TRBJ2-7	TRBD2	TRBV7-6	-	CASSSAAGDEQYF	TGTGCCAGCAGTTCGGCCGCGGGAGACGAGCAGTACTTC
14	TRBJ1-5	-	TRBV2	-	CASKSGLGNQPQHF	TGTGCCAGCAAGAGCGGGTTGGGCAATCAGCCCCAGCATTTT
15	TRBJ1-2	-	TRBV4-2	-	CASSQAGGSNYGYTF	TGTGCCAGCAGCCAAGCGGGGGGTTCTAACTATGGCTACACCTTC
13	TRBJ2-3	-	TRBV2	-	CADGGRTRDTQYF	TGTGCCGACGGGGGTCGGACTCGAGATACGCAGTATTTT
16	TRBJ1-1	-	TRBV4-1	-	CASSQLTGQSNTEAFF	TGCGCCAGCAGCCAATTAACCGGACAGTCGAACACTGAAGCTTTCTTT
17	TRBJ1-2	TRBD1	TRBV7-8	once	CASSLASGTGGNYGYTF	TGTGCCAGCAGCTTAGCTTCGGGGACAGGGGGCAACTATGGCTACACCTTC
12	TRBJ2-1	TRBD1	TRBV19	many	CASRDRLNEQFF	TGTGCCAGCCGGGACAGGCTAAATGAGCAGTTCTTC
12	TRBJ2-1	-	TRBV10-2	-	CASRYRETEQFF	TGCGCCAGCAGATACAGGGAGACTGAGCAGTTCTTC
20	TRBJ2-1	TRBD2	TRBV10-2	-	CASSDWAGLAGGHSYNEQFF	TGCGCCAGCAGTGATTGGGCGGGACTAGCGGGGGGGCACTCCTACAATGAGCAGTTCTTC
15	TRBJ1-3	-	TRBV6-1	-	CASSEATRTGNTIYF	TGTGCCAGCAGTGAAGCAACCAGGACTGGAAACACCATATATTTT
16	TRBJ2-7	-	TRBV2	-	CASTEGGAQVTYEQYF	TGTGCCAGCACCGAGGGGGGGGCGCAGGTTACGTACGAGCAGTACTTC
18	TRBJ1-2	TRBD1	TRBV7-9	-	CASSFMPGQGGRNYGYTF	TGTGCCAGCAGCTTTATGCCGGGACAGGGTGGGCGGAACTATGGCTACACCTTC